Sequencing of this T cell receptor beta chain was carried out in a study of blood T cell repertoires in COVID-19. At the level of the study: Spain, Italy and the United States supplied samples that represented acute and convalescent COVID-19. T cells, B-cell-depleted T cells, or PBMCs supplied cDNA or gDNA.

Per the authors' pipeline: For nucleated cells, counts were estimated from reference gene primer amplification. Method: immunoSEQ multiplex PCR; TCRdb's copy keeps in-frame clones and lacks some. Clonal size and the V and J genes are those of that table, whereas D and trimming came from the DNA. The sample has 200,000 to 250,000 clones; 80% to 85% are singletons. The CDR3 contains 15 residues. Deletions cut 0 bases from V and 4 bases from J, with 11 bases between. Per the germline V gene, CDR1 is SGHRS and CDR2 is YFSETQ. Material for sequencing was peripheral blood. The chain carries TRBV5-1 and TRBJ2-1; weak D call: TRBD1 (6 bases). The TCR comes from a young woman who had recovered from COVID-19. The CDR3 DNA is TGCGCCAGCAGCTTGGCCGAGGGGGTTTACAATGAGCAGTTCTTC. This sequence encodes CASSLAEGVYNEQFF.